This T cell receptor (beta chain) was captured by sequencing in a study of blood T cell repertoires in COVID-19. J gave up 2 bases and V 5 bases, and 8 bases lay outside the gene matches. The germline gives CDR1 MNHEY, CDR2 SMNVEV (reference sequence). The CDR3 extends over 15 amino acids. Repertoires were generated with immunoSEQ multiplex PCR, while TCRdb's copy carries only in-frame clones and drops some. Of approximately 220,000 clones in the sample, 80% to 85% were seen once. The chain uses TRBV27 and TRBJ2-7, with 8 bases matching TRBD1. The receptor's source is a man in his forties or fifties with acute or convalescent COVID-19. The sample taken for sequencing was peripheral blood. The CDR3 loop is CASSPWTGIPYEQYF. The CDR3 DNA reads as TGTGCCAGCAGTCCGTGGACAGGGATTCCCTACGAGCAGTACTTC.